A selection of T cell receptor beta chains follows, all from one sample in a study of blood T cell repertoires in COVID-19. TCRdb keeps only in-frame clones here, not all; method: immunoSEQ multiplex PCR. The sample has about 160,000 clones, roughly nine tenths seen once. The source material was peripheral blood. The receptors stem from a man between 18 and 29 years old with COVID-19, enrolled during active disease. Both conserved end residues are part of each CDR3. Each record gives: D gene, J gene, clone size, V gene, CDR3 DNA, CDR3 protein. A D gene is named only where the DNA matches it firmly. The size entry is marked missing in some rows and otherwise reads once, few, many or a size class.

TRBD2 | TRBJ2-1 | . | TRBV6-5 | TGTGCCACGTCGCTGGGACTAGCGGGATTAGATGAGCAGTTCTTC | CATSLGLAGLDEQFF
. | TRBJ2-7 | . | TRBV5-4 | TGTGCCAGCAGCTTGGGGGGGTTGGTTAGCGGCTACGAGCAGTACTTC | CASSLGGLVSGYEQYF
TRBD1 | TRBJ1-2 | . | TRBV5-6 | TGTGCCAGCAGCCCGGGACAGGGCTTTAACTATGGCTACACCTTC | CASSPGQGFNYGYTF
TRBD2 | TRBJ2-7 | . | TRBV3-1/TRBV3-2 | TGTGCCAGCAGCCCCAGTTCGGGGGCGCGGGGGGACGAGCAGTACTTC | CASSPSSGARGDEQYF
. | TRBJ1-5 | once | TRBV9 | TGTGCCAGCAGCGTTGAGGGGGGCAATCAGCCCCAGCATTTT | CASSVEGGNQPQHF
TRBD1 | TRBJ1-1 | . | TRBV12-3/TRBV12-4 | TGTGCCAGCAGGGGGGACAGGGGCGAGGCTTTCTTT | CASRGDRGEAFF
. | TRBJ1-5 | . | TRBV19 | TGTGCCAGTAGTATAGAGCCGGCTTCGCGGAATCAGCCCCAGCATTTT | CASSIEPASRNQPQHF
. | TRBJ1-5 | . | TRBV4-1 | TGCGCCAGCAGCCAAGATTTCGGGGAGGACGGTTTCAATCAGCCCCAGCATTTT | CASSQDFGEDGFNQPQHF
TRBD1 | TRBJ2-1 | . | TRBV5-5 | TGTGCCAGCAAGGGACAGGGCTTTTTTGAGCAGTTCTTC | CASKGQGFFEQFF
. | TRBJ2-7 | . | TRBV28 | TGTGCCAGCAGTTCCCCCCATGACAGGCCCCTTTTCCCCTACGAGCAGTACTTC | CASSSPHDRPLFPYEQYF
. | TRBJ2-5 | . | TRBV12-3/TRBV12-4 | TGTGCCAGCAGTCTTCAGGGACAAGCGACCCAGTACTTC | CASSLQGQATQYF
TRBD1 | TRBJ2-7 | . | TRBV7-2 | TGTGCCAGCAGCTTATTTAGTGGGGGACAGATCTCCTACGAGCAGTACTTC | CASSLFSGGQISYEQYF
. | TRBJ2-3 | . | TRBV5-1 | TGCGCCAGCAGCCCAGTGGGAGGAGGCACAGATACGCAGTATTTT | CASSPVGGGTDTQYF
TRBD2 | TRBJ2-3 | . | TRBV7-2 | TGTGCCAGCACCGGGGGGTACACAGATACGCAGTATTTT | CASTGGYTDTQYF
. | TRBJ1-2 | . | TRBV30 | TGTGCCTGGAGTATAGCGGGCTATGGCTACACCTTC | CAWSIAGYGYTF
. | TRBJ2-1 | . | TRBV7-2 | TGTGCCAGCAGCTTCTACAGAGAGCAGTTCTTC | CASSFYREQFF
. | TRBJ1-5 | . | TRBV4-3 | TGCGCCAGCAGCCCGACAGCGGGGAGGAATCAGCCCCAGCATTTT | CASSPTAGRNQPQHF
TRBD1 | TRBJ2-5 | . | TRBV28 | TGTGCCAGCAGTTGCCCAGGGGGTGCGTACCAAGAGACCCAGTACTTC | CASSCPGGAYQETQYF
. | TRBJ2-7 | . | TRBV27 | TGTGCCAGCAGTTTAACCAGGGGTGAGGAGCAGTACTTC | CASSLTRGEEQYF
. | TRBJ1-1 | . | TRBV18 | TGTGCCAGCGTAGAAACAGGTAACACTGAAGCTTTCTTT | CASVETGNTEAFF
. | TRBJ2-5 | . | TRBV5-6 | TGTGCCAGCAGCTCGCGGGACGGATTGCAAGAGACCCAGTACTTC | CASSSRDGLQETQYF
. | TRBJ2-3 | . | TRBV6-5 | TGTGCCAGCAAACGGGTGAGCACAGATACGCAGTATTTT | CASKRVSTDTQYF
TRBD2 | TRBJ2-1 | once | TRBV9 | TGTGCCAGCAGCGCCCGAGCGGGAGAGGCCTACAATGAGCAGTTCTTC | CASSARAGEAYNEQFF
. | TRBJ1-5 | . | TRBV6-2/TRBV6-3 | TGTGCCAGCAGTTATACAGATAGCAATCAGCCCCAGCATTTT | CASSYTDSNQPQHF
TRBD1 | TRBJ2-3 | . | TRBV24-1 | TGTGCCACCAGTGACCGAGGACAGGGGTCAGATACGCAGTATTTT | CATSDRGQGSDTQYF
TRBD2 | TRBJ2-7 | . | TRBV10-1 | TGCGCCAGCAGTGAGTCGTCTAGCGGGAGTTCCGAGCAGTACTTC | CASSESSSGSSEQYF
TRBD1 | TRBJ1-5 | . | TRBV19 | TGTGCCAGCCGACAGGGCTTGGGCAATCAGCCCCAGCATTTT | CASRQGLGNQPQHF
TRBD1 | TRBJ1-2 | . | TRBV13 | TGTGCCAGCAGCTTAGGGACAGGGCTTCGAAACTATGGCTACACCTTC | CASSLGTGLRNYGYTF
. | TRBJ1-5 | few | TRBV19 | TGTGCCAGCCAAAACAGAAGCAATCAGCCCCAGCATTTT | CASQNRSNQPQHF
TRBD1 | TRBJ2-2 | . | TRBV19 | TGTGCCAGTAGGACAAACCCGGGACAGGGGGCCACCGGGGAGCTGTTTTTT | CASRTNPGQGATGELFF
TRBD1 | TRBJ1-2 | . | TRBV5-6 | TGTGCCAGCAGCCAGACAGGGGGCTGGGGCTACACCTTC | CASSQTGGWGYTF
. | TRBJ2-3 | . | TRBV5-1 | TGCGCCAGCAGCTTGGCCATTTCAGGCAACACAGATACGCAGTATTTT | CASSLAISGNTDTQYF
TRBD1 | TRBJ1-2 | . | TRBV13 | TGTGCCAGCAGCACTCGGACAGGGGGCTTGTATGGCTACACCTTC | CASSTRTGGLYGYTF
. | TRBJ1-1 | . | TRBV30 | TGTGCCTGGATACGGGACACATACACTGAAGCTTTCTTT | CAWIRDTYTEAFF
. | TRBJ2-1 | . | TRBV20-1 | TGCAGTGCTAGTATTATGAGTGAGCAGTTCTTC | CSASIMSEQFF
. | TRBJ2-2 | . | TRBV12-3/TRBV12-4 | TGTGCCAGCACCCAGATAGGAGCCGGGGAGCTGTTTTTT | CASTQIGAGELFF
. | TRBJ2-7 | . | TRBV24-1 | TGTGCCACCCCATGGTTGGGGCGGGAGCAGTACTTC | CATPWLGREQYF
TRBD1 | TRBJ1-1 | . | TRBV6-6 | TGTGCCAGCAGCCGACCATCGGGTACAGGGGCCCCCCGCATGGCTTTCTTT | CASSRPSGTGAPRMAFF
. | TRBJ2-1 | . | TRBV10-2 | TGCGCCAGCAGGACGGGTGGCTCCTACAATGAGCAGTTCTTC | CASRTGGSYNEQFF
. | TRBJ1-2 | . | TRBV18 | TGTGCCAGCTCAGAGACAACTAACTATGGCTACACCTTC | CASSETTNYGYTF
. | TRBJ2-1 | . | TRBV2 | TGTGCCAGCAGAGGGGTTCGCAATGAGCAGTTCTTC | CASRGVRNEQFF
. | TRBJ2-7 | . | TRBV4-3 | TGCGCCAGCAGCGCAGGGACACGCTCCTACGAGCAGTACTTC | CASSAGTRSYEQYF
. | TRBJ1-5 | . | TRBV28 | TGTGCCAGCAGGGTGACAGATAATATCCAGCCCCAGCATTTT | CASRVTDNIQPQHF
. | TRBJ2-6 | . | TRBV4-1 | TGCGCCAGCAGCCTGAGAGACAGACAGTCTGGGGCCAACGTCCTGACTTTC | CASSLRDRQSGANVLTF
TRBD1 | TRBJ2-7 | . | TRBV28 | TGTGCCAGCGCACTACAGGGGTTCTCCTACGAGCAGTACTTC | CASALQGFSYEQYF
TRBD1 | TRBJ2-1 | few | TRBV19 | TGTGCCAGTAGTACAGCGAGCCGGGACAGGGAGTTCTTC | CASSTASRDREFF
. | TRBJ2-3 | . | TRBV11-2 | TGTGCCAGCAGCCATACAGCTAGCACAGATACGCAGTATTTT | CASSHTASTDTQYF
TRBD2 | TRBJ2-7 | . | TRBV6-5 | TGTGCCAGCAGAGGGACTAGCGGGCGTTACGAGCAGTACTTC | CASRGTSGRYEQYF
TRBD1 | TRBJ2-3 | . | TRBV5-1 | TGCGCCAGCAGCCCCCATGGACAGGCGAGCACAGATACGCAGTATTTT | CASSPHGQASTDTQYF
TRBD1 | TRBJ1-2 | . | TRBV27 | TGTGCCAGCAGTTTAAGAGGGGGCGCATATGGGAACTATGGCTACACCTTC | CASSLRGGAYGNYGYTF
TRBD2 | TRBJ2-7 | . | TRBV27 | TGTGCCAGCAATAGCGGGAGCCACGAGCAGTACTTC | CASNSGSHEQYF
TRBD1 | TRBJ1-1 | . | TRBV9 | TGTGCCAGCAGCGTGACAGGGGGCCTCGCTGAAGCTTTCTTT | CASSVTGGLAEAFF
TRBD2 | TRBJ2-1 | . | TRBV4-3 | TGCGCCAGCAGACCCGGGACTAGCGGGAGTACGTTCGACAATGAGCAGTTCTTC | CASRPGTSGSTFDNEQFF
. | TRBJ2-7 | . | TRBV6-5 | TGTGCCAGTACAGGGTCCTACGAGCAGTACTTC | CASTGSYEQYF
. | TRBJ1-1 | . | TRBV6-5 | TGTGCCAGCAGTTACTCGGGCAGGGCATACACTGAAGCTTTCTTT | CASSYSGRAYTEAFF
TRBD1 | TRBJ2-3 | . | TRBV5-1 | TGCGCCAGCAGCTCGCAGGGGGCTATTGCAGATACGCAGTATTTT | CASSSQGAIADTQYF
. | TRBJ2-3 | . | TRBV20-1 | TGCAGTGTCAGTCCATATACGCAGTATTTT | CSVSPYTQYF